The entry that follows covers one T cell receptor (beta chain) sequence. Antigen unknown. CDR3 length equals 13 residues. Trimming left V 5 bases short and J 7 bases short, with 12 bases between. Germline CDR1 LNHDA, CDR2 SQIVND (reference sequence). The data originate from a study of CD4 T cells in relation to SARS-CoV-2 and coronaviruses. Study information: ViraFEST: approximately 10-day antigen culture of PBMCs, then TCR beta CDR3 sequencing. No peptide or an HIV-1 Nef peptide pool served as negative control. The HLA restriction of the shared crossreactive spike epitopes was mapped. Points from the study as a whole: In around three fifths of donors, memory CD4+ clonotypes crossrecognized SARS-CoV-2 and at least one common cold coronavirus spike.

Unexposed donor CD4+ T cells date from about 2011-2018, before the COVID-19 pandemic. After roughly ten days of culture, CD4+ T cells were isolated. The repertoire was sequenced with immunoSEQ multiplex PCR; TCRdb's copy has only in-frame clones and lacks some. The sample includes some 19,000 clones, 76% of them seen just once. The sample comprised CD4+ T cells from PBMCs, cultured in vitro. The receptor's source is a human donor in good health. The chain combines TRBV19 with TRBJ1-5; D unclear. The CDR3 nucleotides read TGTGCCAGTAGTTTTCAGGATTTCCAGCCCCAGCATTTT. Encoded protein: CASSFQDFQPQHF.